These 29 T cell receptor beta chains came from one sample sequenced in a study of control samples from healthy donors and cancer patients. The data were produced by immunoSEQ multiplex PCR, yet TCRdb's version contains in-frame clones alone and is incomplete. The sample has some 150,000 clones, over 95% seen once. The specimen sequenced was blood. The source is a woman aged 25 to 45 in good health.

V is TRBV5-1 and J is TRBJ2-7, with D possibly being TRBD2 (5 bases). This CDR3 spans 13 amino acids. Per the germline V gene, CDR1 is SGHRS and CDR2 is YFSETQ. As DNA, the CDR3 is TGCGCATCGAAGTTCCGGGAACTAAACGAGCAGTACTTC. Protein sequence: CASKFRELNEQYF.

This chain joins TRBV7-9 and TRBJ2-5; D may be TRBD1 or TRBD2 (6 bases each). Germline loops: CDR1 SEHNR, CDR2 FQNEAQ (reference sequence). Deletions cut 5 bases from V and 1 base from J, with 11 bases between. This CDR3 has 14 residues. CDR3 residues: CASSKGGSQETQYF. As DNA, the CDR3 is TGTGCCAGCAGCAAAGGGGGGTCCCAAGAGACCCAGTACTTC.

The chain combines TRBV6-1 with TRBJ1-1; 9 positions agree with TRBD1. J lost 4 bases, V lost 3 bases, and 6 bases had no gene match. CDR1 MNHNS and CDR2 SASEGT come from the germline V gene. The CDR3 spans 15 residues. CDR3 nucleotides: TGTGCCAGCAGTGAGGGGACAGGGTGGGGCACTGAAGCTTTCTTT. Translating it yields CASSEGTGWGTEAFF.

The chain recombines TRBV27 with TRBJ2-1, with 11 bases that match TRBD1. V shed 4 bases and J 9 bases; nucleotides not matched to a gene: 5. The germline V gene encodes CDR1 MNHEY and CDR2 SMNVEV (reference sequence). The CDR3 consists of 14 residues. The DNA for the CDR3 is TGTGCCAGCAGTTGGGACAGGGGGGGCCGTGAGCAGTTCTTC. It codes for CASSWDRGGREQFF.

The chain joins TRBV5-1 to TRBJ2-7; 11 bases agree with TRBD2. Germline V lookup: CDR1 SGHRS, CDR2 YFSETQ. V gave up 3 bases and J gave up 2 bases; unmatched junction bases: 4. The CDR3 is 15 residues long. DNA of the CDR3: TGCGCCAGCAGCTGGGGACTAGCGGAGCCCTACGAGCAGTACTTC. It yields the protein CASSWGLAEPYEQYF.

This clone was recorded once. The chain links TRBV5-1 to TRBJ2-5; a weak D match, TRBD1 (7 bases). This CDR3 spans 16 amino acids. Germline CDR1 and CDR2: SGHRS and YFSETQ. V lost 3 bases, J lost 5 bases, and 20 bases lay in between. CDR3 nucleotide sequence: TGCGCCAGCAGCTCGAATACAGGGGCCGGAGGGGAGACCCAGTACTTC. Protein sequence: CASSSNTGAGGETQYF.

J is TRBJ2-1 and V is TRBV6-5; D may correspond to TRBD1 or TRBD2 (6 bases each). V shed 7 bases and J shed 8 bases, with 18 bases lying between them. The germline CDR1 and CDR2 sequences are MNHEY and SVGAGI. The CDR3 spans 14 residues. The CDR3 spells CASTRAGGLDEQFF. CDR3 DNA sequence: TGTGCCAGCACTCGGGCCGGGGGCCTGGATGAGCAGTTCTTC.

This clone was picked up one time. The chain carries TRBV21-1 and TRBJ1-1. TRBV21-1 is designated a pseudogene. The CDR3 runs to 16 residues. The CDR3 here is CASSKSRSGSGTEAFF. CDR3 nucleotides: TGTGCCAGCAGCAAATCAAGGTCGGGCTCGGGGACTGAAGCTTTCTTT.

This chain links TRBV27 with TRBJ2-4, with D perhaps being TRBD1 or TRBD2 (5 bases each). The V gene lost 4 bases and the J gene lost 1 base, with 8 bases spanning the gap. Germline loops: CDR1 MNHEY, CDR2 SMNVEV (reference sequence). The CDR3 has 14 amino acids. CDR3 DNA sequence: TGTGCCAGCAGTTATGGGGGTGCCAAAAACATTCAGTACTTC. Its translation is CASSYGGAKNIQYF.

The rearrangement links TRBV28 to TRBJ2-3; 7 nucleotides match TRBD2. Germline lookup yields CDR1 MDHEN and CDR2 SYDVKM. The CDR3 length is 16 residues. V shed 0 bases and J 5 bases; nucleotides not matched to a gene: 8. The CDR3 reads CASSLWASGDGDTQYF. The CDR3 region has the DNA TGTGCCAGCAGTTTATGGGCTAGCGGAGACGGAGATACGCAGTATTTT.

The J gene is TRBJ2-7, the V gene TRBV29-1; D is unclear. Per the germline V gene, CDR1 is SQVTM and CDR2 is ANQGSEA. This CDR3 is 14 amino acids long. V was shortened by 0 bases and J by 0 bases, with 9 bases between the two germline ends. CDR3 coding DNA: TGCAGCGTTGAAGAGGCCCAGGACTCCTACGAGCAGTACTTC. It is translated as CSVEEAQDSYEQYF.

V and J are TRBV21-1 and TRBJ1-5. TRBV21-1 is deemed a pseudogene. The CDR3 extends over 15 amino acids. CDR3 region: CASSKGEGLYQPQHF. CDR3 DNA sequence: TGTGCCAGCAGCAAAGGGGAGGGCCTGTATCAGCCCCAGCATTTT.

The rearrangement joins TRBV18 to TRBJ1-3; D not certain. V lost 3 bases, J lost 4 bases, and 13 bases lay in between. The V gene's germline CDR1 is KGHSH and CDR2 LQKENI. The CDR3 is 15 amino acids. In nucleotides, the CDR3 is TGTGCCAGCTCACCCTTGGACTTCGGAGGAAACACCATATATTTT. Amino acid sequence: CASSPLDFGGNTIYF.

V usage is TRBV9 and J usage is TRBJ2-1; either TRBD1 or TRBD2 may fit D (6 bases each). V was cut by 3 bases and J by 8 bases, with 18 bases left in between. Germline-derived CDR1 and CDR2 are SGDLS and YYNGEE. CDR3 length: 15 amino acids. The CDR3: CASSEGGHRYDEQFF. Written as DNA, the CDR3 is TGTGCCAGCAGCGAGGGGGGACATCGTTATGATGAGCAGTTCTTC. Variable domain in full (rest from reference TRBV9 and TRBJ2-1): DSGVTQTPKHLITATGQRVTLRCSPRSGDLSVYWYQQSLDQGLQFLIQYYNGEERAKGNILERFSAQQFPDLHSELNLSSLELGDSALYFCASSEGGHRYDEQFFGPGTRLTVL.

This rearrangement joins TRBV2 to TRBJ2-1; D ambiguous. Germline assignment: CDR1 SNHLY and CDR2 FYNNEI. Trimming pared 4 bases from V and 4 bases from J, leaving 11 bases between. This CDR3 contains 14 residues. CDR3 region: CASSAIEAYNEQFF. DNA of the CDR3: TGTGCCAGCAGTGCTATCGAGGCGTACAATGAGCAGTTCTTC.

The chain employs TRBV6-5 and TRBJ2-1; D call uncertain. The length of the CDR3 is 16 residues. V was shortened by 0 bases and J by 0 bases, with 9 bases between the two germline ends. The germline V gene has CDR1 MNHEY and CDR2 SVGAGI. Written as DNA, the CDR3 is TGTGCCAGCAGTTACTCGATGGCCAACTCCTACAATGAGCAGTTCTTC. Translated: CASSYSMANSYNEQFF.

The chain has TRBV9 and TRBJ2-7, with D perhaps being TRBD1 or TRBD2 (5 bases each). Germline CDR1 and CDR2: SGDLS and YYNGEE. Deletions cut 3 bases from V and 2 bases from J, with 12 bases between. The CDR3 loop spans 14 amino acids. The CDR3 sequence is CASSGTRGPYEQYF. Here the CDR3 DNA reads TGTGCCAGCAGCGGTACTCGGGGCCCCTACGAGCAGTACTTC.

This rearrangement joins TRBV6-5 to TRBJ1-4; D is perhaps TRBD1 (6 bases). Germline CDR1 reads MNHEY; CDR2 reads SVGAGI. CDR3 length: 14 residues. Trimming pared 6 bases from V and 8 bases from J, leaving 16 bases between. The CDR3 DNA follows: TGTGCCAGCAGCGCCCCGGACAGCCCGGAAAAACTGTTTTTT. This translates into CASSAPDSPEKLFF.

The rearrangement links TRBV27 to TRBJ1-5, with D unclear. Per the germline V gene, CDR1 is MNHEY and CDR2 is SMNVEV (reference sequence). The CDR3 length is 14 residues. V was pared by 5 bases and J by 5 bases, with 13 bases between. CDR3 coding DNA: TGTGCCAGCAGTCCCCTGGGAGTGGATCAGCCCCAGCATTTT. Protein sequence: CASSPLGVDQPQHF.

This chain joins TRBV5-1 and TRBJ2-1, with 7 bases identical to TRBD1. J was trimmed by 1 base and V by 2 bases; bases with no gene match: 9. The CDR3 extends over 17 amino acids. Germline V gives CDR1 SGHRS, CDR2 YFSETQ. The CDR3 reads CASSFRTRGQSYNEQFF. Here the CDR3 DNA reads TGCGCCAGCAGCTTTCGTACAAGGGGGCAGTCCTACAATGAGCAGTTCTTC.

V and J are TRBV28 and TRBJ1-1; D perhaps matches TRBD1 (5 bases). The V gene's germline CDR1 is MDHEN and CDR2 SYDVKM. CDR3 size: 14 residues. V lost 10 bases and J 1 base, leaving 16 bases between the germline ends. In DNA, the CDR3 is TGTGCCAATCAACCCGGGGGACGGAACACTGAAGCTTTCTTT. Its translation: CANQPGGRNTEAFF.

J is TRBJ1-1 and V is TRBV5-1; D is perhaps TRBD1 (5 bases). CDR1 SGHRS and CDR2 YFSETQ come from the germline V gene. V dropped 5 bases and J dropped 1 base, with 12 bases sitting between them. The CDR3 totals 14 residues. CDR3 residues: CASRPGTANTEAFF. DNA of the CDR3: TGCGCCAGCAGGCCAGGGACGGCGAACACTGAAGCTTTCTTT.

This chain connects TRBV7-9 to TRBJ2-7; 7 bases align to TRBD2. Germline V gives CDR1 SEHNR, CDR2 FQNEAQ (reference sequence). The CDR3 is 16 residues long. Germline trimming cut 4 bases from V and 9 bases from J; bases unmatched to any gene: 18. The CDR3 nucleotides are TGTGCCAGCAGCTCATCAATGACTAGCAGTAATACGATGCAGTACTTC. Its protein is CASSSSMTSSNTMQYF.

CDR3 DNA sequence: TGTGCTAGTGGTTTGGCTCTAGACAGGTACGAGCAGTACTTC. This gives the protein CASGLALDRYEQYF. The rearrangement links TRBV12-5 to TRBJ2-7; weak D call: TRBD1 (6 bases). Trimming removed 1 base at V and 4 bases at J, with 11 bases between. CDR1 is LGHNT, CDR2 FRNRAP, per germline. This CDR3 has 14 amino acids.

This chain uses TRBV4-2 with TRBJ2-1; D perhaps matches TRBD2 (5 bases). V lost 4 bases and J 5 bases, leaving 15 bases between the germline ends. This CDR3 has 15 residues. In germline, CDR1 is LGHNA, CDR2 YNFKEQ. Written as DNA, the CDR3 is TGTGCCAGCAGCCCGGCGTCTGGGAGCCACAATGAGCAGTTCTTC. Amino acids: CASSPASGSHNEQFF.

The V and J genes are TRBV28 and TRBJ2-7; 8 bases match TRBD1. J lost 0 bases, V lost 4 bases, and 2 bases had no gene match. This CDR3 has 14 amino acids. Looked up from germline, CDR1 is MDHEN and CDR2 is SYDVKM. The CDR3 is CASSSGTGSYEQYF. The CDR3 bases are TGTGCCAGCAGTTCCGGGACAGGCTCCTACGAGCAGTACTTC.

In its sample, this clone was seen once. The chain combines TRBV5-6 with TRBJ1-1, with 7 nucleotides matching TRBD1. From germline, CDR1 is SGHDT and CDR2 YYEEEE. The CDR3 has 14 amino acids. The junction had 4 bases not matched to a gene; V was cut back by 0 bases and J by 5 bases. CDR3 sequence: CASSLDRGSTEAFF. The CDR3 nucleotides read TGTGCCAGCAGCTTGGACAGGGGATCAACTGAAGCTTTCTTT.

This chain connects TRBV12-3 or TRBV12-4 to TRBJ1-4; 8 bases line up with TRBD1. Trimming took 6 bases from V and 8 from J; bases not matched to a gene: 5. The CDR3 runs to 13 residues. In DNA, the CDR3 is TGTGCCAGCAGCAGGGGGCGACGAGAAAAACTGTTTTTT. The encoded protein is CASSRGRREKLFF.

The chain combines TRBV3-1 (or the pseudogene TRBV3-2) with TRBJ1-5, with 8 bases identical to TRBD1. The CDR3 extends over 15 amino acids. The germline gives CDR1 LGHDT, CDR2 YNNKEL (reference sequence). V was clipped by 1 base and J by 6 bases; unmatched bases: 5. CDR3 nucleotides: TGTGCCAGCAGCCAAGCGGCAGGGGGCGGTCAGCCCCAGCATTTT. Its protein is CASSQAAGGGQPQHF.